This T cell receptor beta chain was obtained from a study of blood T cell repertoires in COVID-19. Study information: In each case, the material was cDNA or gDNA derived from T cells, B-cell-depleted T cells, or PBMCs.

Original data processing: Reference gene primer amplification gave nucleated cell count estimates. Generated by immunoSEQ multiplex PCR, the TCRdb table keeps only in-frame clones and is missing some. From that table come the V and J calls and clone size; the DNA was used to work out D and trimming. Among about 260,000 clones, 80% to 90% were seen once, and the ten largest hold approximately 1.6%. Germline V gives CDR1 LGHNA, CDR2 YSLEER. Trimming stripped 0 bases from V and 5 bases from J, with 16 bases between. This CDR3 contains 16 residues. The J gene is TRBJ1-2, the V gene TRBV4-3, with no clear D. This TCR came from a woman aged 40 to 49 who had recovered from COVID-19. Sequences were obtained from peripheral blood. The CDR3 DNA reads TGCGCCAGCAGCCAAGAAGGATCCAGCGGAAGGTATGGCTACACCTTC. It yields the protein CASSQEGSSGRYGYTF.